The sequence of this T cell receptor (beta chain) was determined in a study of OX40 agonist ivuxolimab in advanced cancers. Libraries were prepared by immunoSEQ multiplex PCR; TCRdb keeps only in-frame clonotypes and omits some of them. The sample yields approximately 100,000 clones, roughly nine tenths seen once. This specimen consisted of CD4+ or CD8+ T cells sorted from blood, obtained in a trial of the OX40 agonist ivuxolimab. The TCR was taken from an adult with an advanced solid tumor such as melanoma, head and neck, liver or kidney cancer.

CDR3 DNA: TGTGCCAGTAGTCCCCGACTAGTGGGGGGGCCTGACAATGAGCAGTTCTTC. It codes for CASSPRLVGGPDNEQFF. This sequence joins TRBV19 and TRBJ2-1; weak D call: TRBD2 (7 bases). Trimming cost V 5 bases and J 5 bases, with 22 bases left between them. CDR1 LNHDA and CDR2 SQIVND come from the germline V gene (reference sequence). This CDR3 has 17 residues.